The subject of this entry is one TCR beta chain. No antigen is known for it. This record comes from a study of cytomegalovirus exposure and HLA in healthy donors. V lost 4 bases, J lost 1 base, and 16 bases stayed unmatched. Germline-derived CDR1 and CDR2 are SSHAT and FNYEAQ (reference sequence). The CDR3 covers 20 residues. Amplification used 60 Vbeta primers and 13 Jbeta primers. In the original processing: The count from a later analysis was about 80 million unique TCR beta chains, around 11 million of them shared. This table comes from immunoSEQ multiplex PCR, and its TCRdb copy is limited to in-frame clones, with some not included. That table gives V, J and clone size, and the DNA gave D and trimming. Among 140,000 or so clones listed, 75% to 80% were seen once. Overall study results and limits: Later on, an analysis tied under 20,000 TCR beta sequences to HLA alleles at 0.05 false discovery rate. There was a cluster of highly shared sequence variants that was likely a sequencing artifact.

This sequence was found in a woman in her thirties in good health and CMV-seronegative. The V gene is TRBV7-7, the J gene TRBJ2-1, with 10 bases matching TRBD2. The sample was PBMCs. The CDR3 reads CASSSFPGTSAAVSYNEQFF. The CDR3 bases are TGTGCCAGCAGCTCCTTTCCCGGGACTAGCGCGGCGGTATCCTACAATGAGCAGTTCTTC.